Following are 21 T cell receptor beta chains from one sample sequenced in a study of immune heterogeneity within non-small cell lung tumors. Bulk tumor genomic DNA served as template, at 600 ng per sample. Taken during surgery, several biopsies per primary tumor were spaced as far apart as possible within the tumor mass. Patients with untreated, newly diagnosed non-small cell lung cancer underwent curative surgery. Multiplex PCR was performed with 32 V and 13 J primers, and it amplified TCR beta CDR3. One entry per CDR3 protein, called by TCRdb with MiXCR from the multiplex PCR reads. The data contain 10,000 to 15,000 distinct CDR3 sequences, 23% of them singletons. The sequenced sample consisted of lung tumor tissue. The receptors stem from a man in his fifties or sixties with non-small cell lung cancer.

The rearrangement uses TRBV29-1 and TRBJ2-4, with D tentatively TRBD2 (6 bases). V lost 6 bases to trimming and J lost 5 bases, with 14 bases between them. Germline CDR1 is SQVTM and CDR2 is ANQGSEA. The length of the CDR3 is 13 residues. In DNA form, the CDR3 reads TGCAGCGTAGTCGGGGGAGTTGAAAACATTCAGTACTTC. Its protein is CSVVGGVENIQYF. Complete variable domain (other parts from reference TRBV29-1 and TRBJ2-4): SAVISQKPSRDICQRGTSLTIQCQVDSQVTMMFWYRQQPGQSLTLIATANQGSEATYESGFVIDKFPISRPNLTFSTLTVSNMSPEDSSIYLCSVVGGVENIQYFGAGTRLSVL.

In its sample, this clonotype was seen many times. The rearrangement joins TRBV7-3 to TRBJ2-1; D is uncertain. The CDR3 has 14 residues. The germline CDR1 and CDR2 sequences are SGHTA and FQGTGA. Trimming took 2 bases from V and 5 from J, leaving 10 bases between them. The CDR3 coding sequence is TGTGCCAGCAGCTTATCCGGTTTAAACAATGAGCAGTTCTTC. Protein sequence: CASSLSGLNNEQFF.

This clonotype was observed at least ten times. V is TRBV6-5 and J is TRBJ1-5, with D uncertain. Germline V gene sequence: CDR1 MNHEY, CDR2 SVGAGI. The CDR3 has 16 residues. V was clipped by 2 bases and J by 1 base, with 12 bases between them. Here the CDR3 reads CASSYLNSASNQPQHF. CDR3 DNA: TGTGCCAGCAGTTACCTCAACTCGGCCAGCAATCAGCCCCAGCATTTT.

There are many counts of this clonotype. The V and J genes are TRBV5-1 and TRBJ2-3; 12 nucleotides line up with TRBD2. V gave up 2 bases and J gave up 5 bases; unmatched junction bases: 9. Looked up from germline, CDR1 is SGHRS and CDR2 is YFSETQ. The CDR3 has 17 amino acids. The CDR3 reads CASSLNKLAGGQDTQYF. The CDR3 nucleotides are TGCGCCAGCAGCTTAAATAAACTAGCGGGGGGCCAAGATACGCAGTATTTT.

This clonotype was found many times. The CDR3 is CASSLGVLDTQYF. CDR3 sequence (DNA): TGTGCCAGCAGCTTAGGGGTTTTAGATACGCAGTATTTT. The J gene is TRBJ2-3, the V gene TRBV7-2; D unclear. V was shortened by 1 base and J by 5 bases, with 7 bases between the two germline ends. The V gene's germline CDR1 is SGHTA and CDR2 FQGNSA. The CDR3 sequence is 13 residues long.

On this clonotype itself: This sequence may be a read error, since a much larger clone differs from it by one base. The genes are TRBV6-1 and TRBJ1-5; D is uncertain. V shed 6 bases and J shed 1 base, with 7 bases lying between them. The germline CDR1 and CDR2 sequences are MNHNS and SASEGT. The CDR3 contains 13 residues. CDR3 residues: CASREDSNQPQHF. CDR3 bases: TGTGCCAGCAGAGAGGACAGCAATCAGCCCCAGCATTTT.

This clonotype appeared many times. This CDR3 reads CASSVDGGNQPQHF. The CDR3 DNA follows: TGTGCCAGCAGCGTAGATGGAGGAAATCAGCCCCAGCATTTT. This chain joins TRBV9 and TRBJ1-5; D not certain. This CDR3 has 14 residues. The V gene's germline CDR1 is SGDLS and CDR2 YYNGEE. V was trimmed by 0 bases and J by 4 bases, leaving 8 bases between them.

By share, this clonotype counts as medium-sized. The CDR3 reads CASSPTYPGNSPLHF. The CDR3 DNA reads as TGTGCCAGCAGCCCGACCTATCCGGGGAATTCACCCCTCCACTTT. The J gene is TRBJ1-6, the V gene TRBV7-8; D is uncertain. V was pared by 5 bases and J by 7 bases, with 15 bases between. This CDR3 spans 15 amino acids. The germline gives CDR1 SGHVS, CDR2 FQNEAQ.

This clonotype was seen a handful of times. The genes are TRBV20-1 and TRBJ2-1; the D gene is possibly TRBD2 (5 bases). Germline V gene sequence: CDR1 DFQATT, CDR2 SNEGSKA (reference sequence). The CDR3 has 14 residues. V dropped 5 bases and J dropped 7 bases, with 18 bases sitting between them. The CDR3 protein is CSAETGEPRNEQFF. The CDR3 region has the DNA TGCAGTGCTGAGACCGGGGAGCCGCGGAATGAGCAGTTCTTC.

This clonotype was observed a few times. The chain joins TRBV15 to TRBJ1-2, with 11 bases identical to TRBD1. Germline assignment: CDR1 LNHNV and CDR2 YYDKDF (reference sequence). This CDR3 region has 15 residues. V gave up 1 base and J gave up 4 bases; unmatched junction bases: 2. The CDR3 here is CATSRGDRGVYGYTF. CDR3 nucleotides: TGTGCCACCAGCAGAGGGGACAGGGGGGTCTATGGCTACACCTTC. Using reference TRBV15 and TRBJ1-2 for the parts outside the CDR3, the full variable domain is DAMVIQNPRYQVTQFGKPVTLSCSQTLNHNVMYWYQQKSSQAPKLLFHYYDKDFNNEADTPDNFQSRRPNTSFCFLDIRSPGLGDTAMYLCATSRGDRGVYGYTFGSGTRLTVV.

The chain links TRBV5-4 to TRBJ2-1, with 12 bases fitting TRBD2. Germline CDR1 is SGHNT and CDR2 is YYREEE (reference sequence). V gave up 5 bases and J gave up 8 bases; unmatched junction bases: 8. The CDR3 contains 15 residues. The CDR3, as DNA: TGTGCCAGCAGTGCCGGGACTAGCGGGTCTGATGAGCAGTTCTTC. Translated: CASSAGTSGSDEQFF.

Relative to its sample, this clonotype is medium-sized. The CDR3 DNA is TGTGCCAGCAGTTACTCGGACAGGGCCACTGAAGCTTTCTTT. Translation gives CASSYSDRATEAFF. The genes are TRBV6-5 and TRBJ1-1; 8 nucleotides line up with TRBD1. CDR1 MNHEY and CDR2 SVGAGI come from the germline V gene. The V and J ends lost 0 bases and 4 bases, in that order; junction bases with no gene match: 1. This CDR3 comprises 14 residues.

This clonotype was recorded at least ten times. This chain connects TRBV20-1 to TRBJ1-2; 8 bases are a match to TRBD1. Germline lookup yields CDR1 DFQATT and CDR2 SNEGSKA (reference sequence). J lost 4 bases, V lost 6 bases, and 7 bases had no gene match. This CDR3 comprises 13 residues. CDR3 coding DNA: TGCAGTGCCACGGACAGGGTGGGCTATGGCTACACCTTC. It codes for CSATDRVGYGYTF.

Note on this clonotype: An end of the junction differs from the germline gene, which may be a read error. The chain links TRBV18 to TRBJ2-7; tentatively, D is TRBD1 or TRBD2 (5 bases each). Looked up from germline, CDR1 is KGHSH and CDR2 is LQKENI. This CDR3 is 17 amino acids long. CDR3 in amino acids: CASSPPPSGTGAVEQYF. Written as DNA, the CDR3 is TGTGCCAGCTCCCCACCTCCCTCCGGGACGGGTGCTGTCGAGCAGTACTTC. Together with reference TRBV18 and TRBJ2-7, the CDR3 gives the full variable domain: NAGVMQNPRHLVRRRGQEARLRCSPMKGHSHVYWYRQLPEEGLKFMVYLQKENIIDESGMPKERFSAEFPKEGPSILRIQQVVRGDSAAYFCASSPPPSGTGAVEQYFGPGTRLTVT.

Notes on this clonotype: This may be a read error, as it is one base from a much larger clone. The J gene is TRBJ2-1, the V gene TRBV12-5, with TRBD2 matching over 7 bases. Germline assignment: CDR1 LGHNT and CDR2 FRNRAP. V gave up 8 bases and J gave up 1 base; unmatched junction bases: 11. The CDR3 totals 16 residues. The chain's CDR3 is CASRSRSGESYNEQFF. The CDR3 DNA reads TGTGCTAGTCGTTCAAGGAGCGGGGAATCCTACAATGAGCAGTTCTTC.

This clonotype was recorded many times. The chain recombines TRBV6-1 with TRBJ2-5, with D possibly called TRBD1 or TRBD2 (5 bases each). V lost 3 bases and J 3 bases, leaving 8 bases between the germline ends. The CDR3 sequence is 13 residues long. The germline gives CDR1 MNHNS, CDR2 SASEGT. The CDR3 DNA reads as TGTGCCAGCAGTGAGCTGGGGGAAGAGACCCAGTACTTC. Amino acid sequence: CASSELGEETQYF.

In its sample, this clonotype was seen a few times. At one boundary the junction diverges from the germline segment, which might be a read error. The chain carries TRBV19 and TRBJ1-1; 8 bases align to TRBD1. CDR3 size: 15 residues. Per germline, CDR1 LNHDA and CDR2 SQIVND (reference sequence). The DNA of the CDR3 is TGTGCCAGTACCCCAGGGGGGACAGGCGACACTGAAGCTTTTTTT. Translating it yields CASTPGGTGDTEAFF.

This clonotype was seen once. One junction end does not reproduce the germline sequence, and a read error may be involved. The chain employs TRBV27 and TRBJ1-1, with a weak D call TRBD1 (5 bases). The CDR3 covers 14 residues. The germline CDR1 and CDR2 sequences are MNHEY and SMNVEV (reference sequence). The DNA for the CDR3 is TGTGCCAGCAGACTTGCAGGGTTTACCACTGAAGCCTTCTTT. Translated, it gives CASRLAGFTTEAFF.

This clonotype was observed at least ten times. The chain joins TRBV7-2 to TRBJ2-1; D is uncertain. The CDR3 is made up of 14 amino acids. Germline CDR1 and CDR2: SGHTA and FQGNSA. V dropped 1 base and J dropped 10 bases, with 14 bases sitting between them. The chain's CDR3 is CASSLDSGGPEQFF. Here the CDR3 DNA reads TGTGCCAGCAGCTTAGACTCTGGCGGCCCCGAGCAGTTCTTC.

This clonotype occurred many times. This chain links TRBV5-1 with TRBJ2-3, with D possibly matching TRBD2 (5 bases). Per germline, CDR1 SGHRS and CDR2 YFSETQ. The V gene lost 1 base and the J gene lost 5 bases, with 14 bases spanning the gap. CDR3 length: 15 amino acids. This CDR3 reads CASSLSPGAGDTQYF. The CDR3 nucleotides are TGCGCCAGCAGCTTGTCCCCGGGTGCGGGAGATACGCAGTATTTT.

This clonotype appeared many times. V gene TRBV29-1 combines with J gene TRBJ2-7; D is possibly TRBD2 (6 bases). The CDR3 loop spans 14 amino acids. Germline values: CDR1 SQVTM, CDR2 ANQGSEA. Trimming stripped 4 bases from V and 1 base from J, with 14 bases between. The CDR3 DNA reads TGCAGCGTTGGGTCTGGAGGGGTTTCCTACGAGCAGTACTTC. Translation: CSVGSGGVSYEQYF.